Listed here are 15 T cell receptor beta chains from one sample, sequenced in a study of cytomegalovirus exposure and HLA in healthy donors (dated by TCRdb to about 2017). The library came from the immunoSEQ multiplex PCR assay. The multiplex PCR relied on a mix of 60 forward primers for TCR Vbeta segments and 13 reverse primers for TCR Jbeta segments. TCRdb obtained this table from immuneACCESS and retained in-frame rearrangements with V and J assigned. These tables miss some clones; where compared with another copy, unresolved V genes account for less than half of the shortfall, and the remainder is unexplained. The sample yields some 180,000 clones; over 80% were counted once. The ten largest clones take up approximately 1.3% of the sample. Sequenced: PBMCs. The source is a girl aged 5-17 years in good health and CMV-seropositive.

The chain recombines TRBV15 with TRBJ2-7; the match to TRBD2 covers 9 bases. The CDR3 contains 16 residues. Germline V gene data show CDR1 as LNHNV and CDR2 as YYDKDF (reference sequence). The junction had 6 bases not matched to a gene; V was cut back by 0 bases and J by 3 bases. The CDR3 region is CATSRDLAGEVYEQYF. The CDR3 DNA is TGTGCCACCAGCAGAGATTTAGCGGGGGAGGTCTACGAGCAGTACTTC.

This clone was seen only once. The CDR3 bases are TGTGCCAGCAGCCGTATAACTAATACTCAAGCGCAGTTCTTC. Amino acids: CASSRITNTQAQFF. The V call is TRBV5-4, the J call TRBJ2-1, with no clear D. The V end was cut by 4 bases, the J end by 12 bases, with 20 bases between. The CDR3 extends over 14 amino acids. Germline loops: CDR1 SGHNT, CDR2 YYREEE (reference sequence). Filled out from reference TRBV5-4 and TRBJ2-1, the complete variable domain reads ETGVTQSPTHLIKTRGQQVTLRCSSQSGHNTVSWYQQALGQGPQFIFQYYREEENGRGNFPPRFSGLQFPNYSSELNVNALELDDSALYLCASSRITNTQAQFFGPGTRLTVL.

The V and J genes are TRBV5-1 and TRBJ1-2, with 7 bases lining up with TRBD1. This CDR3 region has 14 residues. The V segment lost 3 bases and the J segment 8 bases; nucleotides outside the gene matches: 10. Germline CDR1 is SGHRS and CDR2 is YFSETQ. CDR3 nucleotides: TGCGCCAGCAGCTCTTTGACAGGGCCTCGGGGCTACACCTTC. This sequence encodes CASSSLTGPRGYTF.

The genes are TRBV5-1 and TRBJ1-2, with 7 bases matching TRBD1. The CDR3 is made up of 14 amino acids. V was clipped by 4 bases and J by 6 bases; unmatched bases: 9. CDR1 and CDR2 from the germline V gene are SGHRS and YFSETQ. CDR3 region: CASSRPNRGDGYTF. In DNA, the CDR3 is TGCGCCAGCAGCCGACCTAACAGGGGAGATGGCTACACCTTC.

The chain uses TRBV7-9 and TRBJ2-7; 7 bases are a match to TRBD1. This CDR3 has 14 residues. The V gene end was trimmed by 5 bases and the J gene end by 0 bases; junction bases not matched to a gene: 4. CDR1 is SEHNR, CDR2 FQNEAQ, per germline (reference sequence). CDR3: CASSPSGGSYEQYF. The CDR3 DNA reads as TGTGCCAGCAGCCCTTCAGGGGGCTCCTACGAGCAGTACTTC.

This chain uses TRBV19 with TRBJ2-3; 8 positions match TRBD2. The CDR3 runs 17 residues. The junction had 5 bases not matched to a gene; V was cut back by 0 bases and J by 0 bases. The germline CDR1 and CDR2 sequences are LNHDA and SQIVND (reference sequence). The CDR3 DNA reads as TGTGCCAGTAGTATAGATCGGCCTAGCGGGAGCACAGATACGCAGTATTTT. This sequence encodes CASSIDRPSGSTDTQYF.

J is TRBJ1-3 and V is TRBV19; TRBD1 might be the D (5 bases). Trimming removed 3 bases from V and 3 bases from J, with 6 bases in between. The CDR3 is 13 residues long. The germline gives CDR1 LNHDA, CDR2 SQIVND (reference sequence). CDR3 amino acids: CASSIQGGNTIYF. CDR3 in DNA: TGTGCCAGTAGTATCCAGGGTGGAAACACCATATATTTT.

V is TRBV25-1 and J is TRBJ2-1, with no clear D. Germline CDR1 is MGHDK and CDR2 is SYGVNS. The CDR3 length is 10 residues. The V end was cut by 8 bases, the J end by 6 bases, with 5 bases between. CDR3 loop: CASGANEQFF. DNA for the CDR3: TGTGCCAGCGGAGCCAATGAGCAGTTCTTC.

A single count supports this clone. The CDR3 spells CASSVGQGQPQHF. For the CDR3, the DNA is TGTGCCAGCAGCGTAGGGCAGGGCCAGCCCCAGCATTTT. The chain uses TRBV9 and TRBJ1-5, with a tentative D call TRBD1 (5 bases). There are 13 residues in the CDR3. CDR1 is SGDLS and CDR2 is YYNGEE in the germline V gene. Trimming cost V 0 bases and J 7 bases, with 8 bases left between them.

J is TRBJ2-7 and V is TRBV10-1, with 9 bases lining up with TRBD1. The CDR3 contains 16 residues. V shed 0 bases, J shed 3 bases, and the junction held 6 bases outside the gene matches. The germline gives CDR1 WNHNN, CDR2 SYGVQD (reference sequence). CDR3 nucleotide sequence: TGCGCCAGCAGTGAGTCGAAGGACAGGGGATTCTACGAGCAGTACTTC. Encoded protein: CASSESKDRGFYEQYF.

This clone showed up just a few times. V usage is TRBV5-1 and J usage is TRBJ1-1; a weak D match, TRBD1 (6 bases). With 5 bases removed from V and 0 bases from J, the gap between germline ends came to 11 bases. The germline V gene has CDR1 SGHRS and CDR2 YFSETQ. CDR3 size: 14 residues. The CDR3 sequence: CASRGDTLNTEAFF. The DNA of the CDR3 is TGCGCCAGCAGGGGGGACACCCTGAACACTGAAGCTTTCTTT. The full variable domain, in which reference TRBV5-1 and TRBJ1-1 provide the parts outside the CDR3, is KAGVTQTPRYLIKTRGQQVTLSCSPISGHRSVSWYQQTPGQGLQFLFEYFSETQRNKGNFPGRFSGRQFSNSRSEMNVSTLELGDSALYLCASRGDTLNTEAFFGQGTRLTVV.

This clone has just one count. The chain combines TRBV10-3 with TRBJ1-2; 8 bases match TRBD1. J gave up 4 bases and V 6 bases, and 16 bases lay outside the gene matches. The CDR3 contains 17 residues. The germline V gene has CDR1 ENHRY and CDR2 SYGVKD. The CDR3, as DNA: TGTGCCATCAGCCATAGATATGGGACAGGAGGGTTCTATGGCTACACCTTC. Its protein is CAISHRYGTGGFYGYTF.

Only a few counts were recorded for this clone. CDR3 sequence (DNA): TGCGCCAGCAGCTTCGGGACAGGGAACACTGAAGCTTTCTTT. Translating it yields CASSFGTGNTEAFF. The V call is TRBV5-1, the J call TRBJ1-1; 8 bases align to TRBD1. This CDR3 is built from 14 residues. The J segment lost 1 base and the V segment lost 2 bases, leaving 1 base of the junction unmatched. Germline V gene data show CDR1 as SGHRS and CDR2 as YFSETQ.

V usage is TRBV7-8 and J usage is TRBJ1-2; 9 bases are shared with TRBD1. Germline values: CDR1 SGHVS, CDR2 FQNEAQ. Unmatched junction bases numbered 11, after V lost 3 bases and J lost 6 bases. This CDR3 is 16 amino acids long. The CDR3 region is CASSFSGTGRGNGYTF. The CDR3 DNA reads TGTGCCAGCAGCTTTTCCGGGACAGGGAGGGGGAATGGCTACACCTTC.

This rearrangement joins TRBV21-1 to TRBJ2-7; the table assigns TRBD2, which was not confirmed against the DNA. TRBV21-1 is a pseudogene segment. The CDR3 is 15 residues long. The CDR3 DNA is TGTGCCAGCAGCAAAAGAGTCGCGGTTTACTACGAGCAGTACTTC. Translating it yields CASSKRVAVYYEQYF.